This entry lists 14 T cell receptor beta chains sequenced from one sample in a study of cytomegalovirus exposure and HLA in healthy donors. The PCR contained 60 Vbeta and 13 Jbeta primers. Generated by immunoSEQ multiplex PCR, the TCRdb table keeps only in-frame clones and is missing some. The sample consists of about 140,000 clones, roughly 73% of them appearing once. What was sequenced was PBMCs. The receptors stem from a female donor in good health and CMV-seronegative.

This clone was picked up one time. This rearrangement joins TRBV11-3 to TRBJ2-1; the D gene is possibly TRBD1 (6 bases). Germline values: CDR1 SGHNT, CDR2 YENEEA. Deletions cut 3 bases from V and 9 bases from J, with 15 bases between. The CDR3 is 14 amino acids. CDR3 DNA sequence: TGTGCCAGCAGCTTCTCCAGGGGAGAGGGTGAGCAGTTCTTC. It codes for CASSFSRGEGEQFF.

This sequence joins TRBV13 and TRBJ2-6, with 9 bases that match TRBD1. Germline trimming cut 5 bases from V and 2 bases from J; bases unmatched to any gene: 13. This CDR3 region has 19 residues. Looked up from germline, CDR1 is PRHDT and CDR2 is FYEKMQ (reference sequence). In DNA form, the CDR3 reads TGTGCCAGCAGCCGCCCAACAGGGGGCTCGTCTCCTGGGGCCAACGTCCTGACTTTC. Translated, it gives CASSRPTGGSSPGANVLTF.

The chain uses TRBV30 and TRBJ2-7, with TRBD2 matching over 11 bases. Trimming cost V 1 base and J 2 bases; bases outside gene matches: 7. The germline CDR1 and CDR2 sequences are GTSNPN and SVGIG (reference sequence). The CDR3 spans 16 residues. The CDR3 DNA follows: TGTGCCTGGAGTGGTGGACTAGCGGGTGCCGCCTACGAGCAGTACTTC. This gives the protein CAWSGGLAGAAYEQYF.

The chain links TRBV7-9 to TRBJ1-3; D is unresolved. V dropped 5 bases and J dropped 1 base, with 3 bases sitting between them. The CDR3 is 12 amino acids. Germline values: CDR1 SEHNR, CDR2 FQNEAQ (reference sequence). For the CDR3, the DNA is TGTGCCAGCAGCCCATCTGGAAACACCATATATTTT. Protein product: CASSPSGNTIYF.

The chain carries TRBV7-9 and TRBJ1-1; 10 bases are a match to TRBD1. Germline V CDR1 and CDR2: SEHNR, FQNEAQ (reference sequence). The CDR3 spans 15 residues. J lost 2 bases, V lost 5 bases, and 5 bases had no gene match. The CDR3 DNA sequence: TGTGCCAGCAGCCGGGGGGACAGGGGAAACACTGAAGCTTTCTTT. Translating gives CASSRGDRGNTEAFF.

This chain links TRBV7-2 with TRBJ2-7, with 9 bases aligning to TRBD2. The CDR3 extends over 15 amino acids. Germline values: CDR1 SGHTA, CDR2 FQGNSA. V lost 5 bases to trimming and J lost 6 bases; unmatched junction nucleotides: 11. The DNA for the CDR3 is TGTGCCAGCAGCCCGAACGGACTAGCGCGTCGCGAGCAGTACTTC. Translated: CASSPNGLARREQYF. The full variable domain, with the rest looked up from reference TRBV7-2 and TRBJ2-7, is GAGVSQSPSNKVTEKGKDVELRCDPISGHTALYWYRQSLGQGLEFLIYFQGNSAPDKSGLPSDRFSAERTGGSVSTLTIQRTQQEDSAVYLCASSPNGLARREQYFGPGTRLTVT.

The rearrangement uses TRBV7-9 and TRBJ1-1; TRBD1 might be the D (6 bases). The V end was cut by 4 bases, the J end by 0 bases, with 18 bases between. The CDR3 loop spans 17 amino acids. Germline CDR1 is SEHNR and CDR2 is FQNEAQ (reference sequence). This CDR3 is CASSSPSGGLMNTEAFF. CDR3 coding DNA: TGTGCCAGCAGCTCCCCTTCGGGGGGGCTCATGAACACTGAAGCTTTCTTT.

CDR3 sequence reads: CASSDTGRIGYEQYF. As DNA, the CDR3 is TGTGCCAGCAGTGATACGGGGAGGATAGGTTACGAGCAGTACTTC. This chain uses TRBV6-1 with TRBJ2-7; D is perhaps TRBD2 (6 bases). CDR1 and CDR2 from the germline V gene are MNHNS and SASEGT. Trimming removed 3 bases from V and 4 bases from J, with 16 bases in between. This CDR3 comprises 15 residues.

V is TRBV30 and J is TRBJ1-1, with a weak D call TRBD1 (5 bases). V gave up 3 bases and J gave up 1 base, with 9 bases separating them. Germline V gives CDR1 GTSNPN, CDR2 SVGIG (reference sequence). This CDR3 spans 13 amino acids. CDR3 region: CAWSPDTNTEAFF. The CDR3 coding sequence is TGTGCCTGGAGCCCGGACACGAACACTGAAGCTTTCTTT.

The chain links TRBV27 to TRBJ1-3; no clear D. V shed 3 bases and J shed 3 bases, with 9 bases lying between them. The length of the CDR3 is 14 residues. CDR1 MNHEY and CDR2 SMNVEV come from the germline V gene (reference sequence). For the CDR3, the DNA is TGTGCCAGCAGTTTGGGCGCCGGTGGAAACACCATATATTTT. This codes for CASSLGAGGNTIYF.

The V call is TRBV5-1, the J call TRBJ1-6, with 12 bases lining up with TRBD1. CDR1 is SGHRS, CDR2 YFSETQ, per germline. J gave up 9 bases and V 4 bases, and 11 bases lay outside the gene matches. The CDR3 is 17 residues long. The CDR3 nucleotides are TGCGCCAGCAGCCCGCAGGGACAGGGGGCAAATGGTTCACCCCTCCACTTT. This gives the protein CASSPQGQGANGSPLHF.

Only a few counts were recorded for this clone. The CDR3 protein is CASSRGQAPYGYTF. In DNA, the CDR3 is TGTGCCAGCAGCCGTGGACAGGCTCCGTATGGCTACACCTTC. The V gene is TRBV28, the J gene TRBJ1-2; 7 nucleotides agree with TRBD1. The trim removed 6 bases at V and 5 bases at J, leaving 9 bases unmatched. The CDR3 covers 14 residues. Germline lookup yields CDR1 MDHEN and CDR2 SYDVKM.

Note on this clone: The junction departs from germline at one end; a sequencing error may be responsible. The chain links TRBV5-1 to TRBJ2-3; D gene unclear. This CDR3 spans 12 amino acids. Looked up from germline, CDR1 is SGHRS and CDR2 is YFSETQ. The DNA for the CDR3 is TGCGCCAGCAGCTTGGTCACAGATATGCAGTATTTT. Amino acids: CASSLVTDMQYF.

The chain couples TRBV15 to TRBJ2-3; tentative D call: TRBD1 (5 bases). V lost 1 base and J 5 bases, leaving 10 bases between the germline ends. CDR1 is LNHNV and CDR2 is YYDKDF in the germline V gene (reference sequence). The CDR3 covers 14 residues. In DNA, the CDR3 is TGTGCCACCAGCAGAGGGGGCCTGGGAGATACGCAGTATTTT. Amino acid sequence: CATSRGGLGDTQYF.